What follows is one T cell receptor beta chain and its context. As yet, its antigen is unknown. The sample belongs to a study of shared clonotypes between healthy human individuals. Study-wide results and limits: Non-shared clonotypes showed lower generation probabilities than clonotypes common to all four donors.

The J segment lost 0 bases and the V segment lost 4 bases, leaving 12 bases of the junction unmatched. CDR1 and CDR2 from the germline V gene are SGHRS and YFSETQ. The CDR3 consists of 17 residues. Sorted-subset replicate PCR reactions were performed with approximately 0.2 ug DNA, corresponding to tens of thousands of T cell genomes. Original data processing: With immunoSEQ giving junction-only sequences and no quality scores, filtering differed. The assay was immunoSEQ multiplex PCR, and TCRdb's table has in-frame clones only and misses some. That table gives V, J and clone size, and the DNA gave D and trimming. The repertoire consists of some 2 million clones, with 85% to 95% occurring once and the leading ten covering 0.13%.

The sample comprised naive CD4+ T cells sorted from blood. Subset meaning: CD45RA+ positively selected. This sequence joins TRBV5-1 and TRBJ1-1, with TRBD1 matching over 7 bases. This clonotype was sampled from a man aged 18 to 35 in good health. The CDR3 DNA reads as TGCGCCAGCAGCCCCAACCTTCAGACAGGGATGAACACTGAAGCTTTCTTT. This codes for CASSPNLQTGMNTEAFF.